This TCR beta chain was profiled in a study of cytomegalovirus exposure and HLA in healthy donors. Across the whole study: About 85 million unique TCRs from HLA-typed donors were held in an early release of data.

The germline CDR1 and CDR2 sequences are LGHNT and FRNRAP. This CDR3 is built from 12 residues. The PCR contained 60 Vbeta and 13 Jbeta primers. Here immunoSEQ multiplex PCR was the method, and the copy in TCRdb shows in-frame clones only, minus some. The repertoire holds about 170,000 clones, with just over 75% as singletons. This sequence originates from a woman in her 30s in good health and CMV-seropositive. This sequence joins TRBV12-5 and TRBJ1-1; tentatively, D is TRBD1 (5 bases). Sequenced: PBMCs. CDR3 bases: TGTGCCAGCGAAGGGGATGGGACTGAAGCTTTCTTT. Translated, it gives CASEGDGTEAFF.